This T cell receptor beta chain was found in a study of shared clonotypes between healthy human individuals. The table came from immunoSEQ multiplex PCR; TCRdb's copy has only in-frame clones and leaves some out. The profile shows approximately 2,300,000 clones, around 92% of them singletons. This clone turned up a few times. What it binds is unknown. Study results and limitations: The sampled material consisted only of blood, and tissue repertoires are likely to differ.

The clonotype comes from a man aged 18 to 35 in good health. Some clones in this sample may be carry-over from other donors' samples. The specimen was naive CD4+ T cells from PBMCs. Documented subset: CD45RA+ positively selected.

The CDR3 region has the DNA TGTGCCTGGAGCCCCACCCGTGGGGCGGCCCAGCATTTT. Encoded protein: CAWSPTRGAAQHF. The chain is built from TRBV30 and TRBJ1-5; possibly TRBD1 for D (5 bases). Germline V gene data show CDR1 as GTSNPN and CDR2 as SVGIG (reference sequence). The length of the CDR3 is 13 residues. V was shortened by 3 bases and J by 11 bases, with 17 bases between the two germline ends. The full variable domain, completed using reference TRBV30 and TRBJ1-5, is SQTIHQWPATLVQPVGSPLSLECTVEGTSNPNLYWYRQAAGRGLQLLFYSVGIGQISSEVPQNLSASRPQDRQFILSSKKLLLSDSGFYLCAWSPTRGAAQHFGDGTRLSIL.